These 2 T cell receptor beta chains came from one sample sequenced in a study of T-cell memory formation after mild COVID-19. MiXCR, applied by TCRdb to the 5' RACE reads, yields one record per CDR3 protein. The sample yields fewer than 350,000 distinct CDR3 sequences, roughly an eighth seen once. The sequencing input was PBMCs or a T cell subset sorted from them (not recorded which). Receptor source: a man younger than 35 who had mild COVID-19 (a few samples of this study predate the infection). Cell type and time point are not known.

The V gene is TRBV20-1, the J gene TRBJ1-6; 9 bases are a match to TRBD1. V dropped 6 bases and J dropped 9; count of bases not matched to a gene: 9. The CDR3 is 14 residues long. Germline V gene sequence: CDR1 DFQATT, CDR2 SNEGSKA (reference sequence). In nucleotides, the CDR3 is TGCAGTGCGTGGACAGGGGCCGAGAGTTCACCCCTCCACTTT. The encoded protein is CSAWTGAESSPLHF.

The rearrangement joins TRBV7-3 to TRBJ2-5; no definite D call. The CDR3 sequence is 13 residues long. Germline V gene data show CDR1 as SGHTA and CDR2 as FQGTGA. V lost 0 bases and J lost 6, with 8 bases in between. The CDR3 spells CASSLTSSKTQYF. The CDR3 DNA sequence: TGTGCCAGCAGCTTAACTAGCTCGAAGACCCAGTACTTC.